The 20 T cell receptor beta chains reported below all come from one sample, sequenced in a study of blood T cells in healthy people across ages. The use of a sample-barcoded 5' primer and a J-beta primer mix characterized a second PCR of roughly 6 to 11 cycles. TCRdb recomputed calls from the 5' RACE reads with MiXCR, one row per CDR3 protein. The profile shows 1.4 million to 1.5 million distinct CDR3 sequences, approximately 38% of them singletons. Sample: blood. The receptors shown here come from a woman aged 18-30 years in good health.

This clonotype was recorded a few times. V gene TRBV29-1 combines with J gene TRBJ1-2, with a tentative D call TRBD1 (6 bases). This CDR3 is 13 amino acids long. V was shortened by 6 bases and J by 3 bases, with 14 bases between the two germline ends. Germline CDR1 SQVTM, CDR2 ANQGSEA. CDR3: CSVDSRGDYGYTF. The DNA for the CDR3 is TGCAGCGTCGACAGCAGGGGTGACTATGGCTACACCTTC.

This clonotype was observed a handful of times. The chain combines TRBV25-1 with TRBJ2-1; TRBD2 matches 15 bases. Germline CDR1 is MGHDK and CDR2 is SYGVNS. CDR3 length equals 17 residues. Trimming cost V 7 bases and J 2 bases; bases outside gene matches: 6. The CDR3, as DNA: TGTGCCAGCACTCGAGGACTAGCGGGAGGGACCTACAATGAGCAGTTCTTC. Translating it yields CASTRGLAGGTYNEQFF.

This chain connects TRBV10-3 to TRBJ2-3; TRBD2 matches 7 bases. The trim removed 0 bases at V and 6 bases at J, leaving 24 bases unmatched. Per the germline V gene, CDR1 is ENHRY and CDR2 is SYGVKD. This CDR3 is built from 21 residues. The CDR3 reads CAISESGGGQIALPKQDTQYF. The DNA for the CDR3 is TGTGCCATCAGTGAGTCTGGCGGGGGTCAAATCGCCTTACCCAAACAGGATACGCAGTATTTT.

This clonotype has only a few counts. The chain recombines TRBV4-1 with TRBJ2-7, with TRBD2 as a possible D gene (6 bases). The V and J ends lost 3 bases and 2 bases respectively, with 17 bases between them. Germline V gene lookup returns CDR1 MGHRA and CDR2 YSYEKL. This CDR3 region has 16 residues. CDR3: CASSQAVADITYEQYF. As DNA, the CDR3 is TGCGCCAGCAGCCAGGCGGTAGCGGACATCACCTACGAGCAGTACTTC.

This chain uses TRBV5-5 with TRBJ2-3; D ambiguous. V lost 3 bases, J lost 7 bases, and 6 bases lay in between. Per germline, CDR1 SGHKS and CDR2 YYEKEE (reference sequence). This CDR3 has 11 residues. CDR3 coding DNA: TGTGCCAGCAGCTGGGTCAATACGCAGTATTTT. Amino acid sequence: CASSWVNTQYF. Full variable domain (remainder filled in from reference TRBV5-5 and TRBJ2-3): DAGVTQSPTHLIKTRGQQVTLRCSPISGHKSVSWYQQVLGQGPQFIFQYYEKEERGRGNFPDRFSARQFPNYSSELNVNALLLGDSALYLCASSWVNTQYFGPGTRLTVL.

This rearrangement joins TRBV11-2 to TRBJ2-1; TRBD2 aligns across 12 bases. Germline CDR1 SGHAT, CDR2 FQNNGV. V was clipped by 0 bases and J by 6 bases; unmatched bases: 6. This CDR3 contains 17 residues. CDR3 loop: CASSLDSRTSGANEQFF. The DNA for the CDR3 is TGTGCCAGCAGCTTAGATTCCAGGACTAGCGGGGCCAATGAGCAGTTCTTC.

The sample holds a few counts of this clonotype. The chain combines TRBV2 with TRBJ2-1; D may be TRBD1 (6 bases). This CDR3 region has 15 residues. Trimming took off 5 bases at V and 2 bases at J, with 13 bases between the two ends. In germline, CDR1 is SNHLY, CDR2 FYNNEI. The CDR3 sequence: CASSKWTETYNEQFF. The CDR3 DNA is TGTGCCAGCAGTAAGTGGACAGAGACCTACAATGAGCAGTTCTTC.

V is TRBV12-3 or TRBV12-4 and J is TRBJ2-2, with no clear D. Trimming pared 1 base from V and 4 bases from J, leaving 7 bases between. The CDR3 covers 14 residues. The CDR3 reads CASSLVRTTGELFF. The CDR3 DNA reads as TGTGCCAGCAGTTTAGTGAGGACCACCGGGGAGCTGTTTTTT.

The chain is built from TRBV6-5 and TRBJ2-5, with TRBD1 matching 10 bases. TRBJ2-7 explains the end of the DNA better; the J call may be wrong. This CDR3 contains 12 residues. Germline CDR1 is MNHEY and CDR2 is SVGAGI. The CDR3 nucleotides read TGTGCCACCAGACAGGGGGCGGCCGAGCAGTACTTC. It codes for CATRQGAAEQYF.

In its sample, this clonotype was seen a few times. The genes are TRBV3-1 and TRBJ1-6; D unresolved. The CDR3 is 16 amino acids. Germline CDR1 reads LGHDT; CDR2 reads YNNKEL (reference sequence). The ends were cut back, 0 bases at V and 0 bases at J, with 6 bases in the middle. This chain's CDR3 is CASSQEGSSYNSPLHF. The DNA for the CDR3 is TGTGCCAGCAGCCAAGAGGGGAGCTCCTATAATTCACCCCTCCACTTT.

V usage is TRBV27 and J usage is TRBJ1-2; D gene unclear. CDR3 length: 13 residues. Germline loops: CDR1 MNHEY, CDR2 SMNVEV (reference sequence). Trimming left V 6 bases short and J 6 bases short, with 14 bases between. CDR3 sequence reads: CASRAASRDGYTF. CDR3 DNA: TGTGCCAGCAGGGCGGCCTCGAGGGATGGCTACACCTTC.

This chain uses TRBV20-1 with TRBJ1-1; D is unclear. Germline V gene lookup returns CDR1 DFQATT and CDR2 SNEGSKA (reference sequence). Trimming took 1 base from V and 0 from J, leaving 6 bases between them. The CDR3 spans 13 residues. The CDR3 reads CSARVSLNTEAFF. CDR3 in DNA: TGCAGTGCTAGAGTCAGCCTGAACACTGAAGCTTTCTTT.

The table lists this clonotype with many counts. The chain couples TRBV29-1 to TRBJ2-6; no reliable D call. This CDR3 has 15 residues. The V gene's germline CDR1 is SQVTM and CDR2 ANQGSEA. With 0 bases removed from V and 0 bases from J, the gap between germline ends came to 6 bases. CDR3 loop: CSVEDANSGANVLTF. As DNA, the CDR3 is TGCAGCGTTGAAGACGCCAACTCTGGGGCCAACGTCCTGACTTTC. Drawing the rest from reference TRBV29-1 and TRBJ2-6, the complete variable domain is SAVISQKPSRDICQRGTSLTIQCQVDSQVTMMFWYRQQPGQSLTLIATANQGSEATYESGFVIDKFPISRPNLTFSTLTVSNMSPEDSSIYLCSVEDANSGANVLTFGAGSRLTVL.

V and J are TRBV6-5 and TRBJ2-5; 13 bases fit TRBD2. V was clipped by 4 bases and J by 5 bases; unmatched bases: 7. The CDR3 has 16 amino acids. Germline V CDR1 and CDR2: MNHEY, SVGAGI. CDR3 protein: CASSSLTSGRRETQYF. The CDR3 region has the DNA TGTGCCAGCAGTTCCCTGACTAGCGGGAGGAGGGAGACCCAGTACTTC.

Only a few counts were recorded for this clonotype. The chain employs TRBV5-1 and TRBJ2-1, with 9 bases that match TRBD1. The CDR3 contains 16 residues. With V trimmed by 2 bases and J by 7 bases, 10 bases remained unmatched. Germline V lookup: CDR1 SGHRS, CDR2 YFSETQ. DNA for the CDR3: TGCGCCAGCAGCTTAGGCGGGACAGGGTTTTCTAATGAGCAGTTCTTC. Its protein product is CASSLGGTGFSNEQFF.

This clonotype came up a few times. The V gene is TRBV5-1, the J gene TRBJ2-3; possibly TRBD1 for D (5 bases). Germline V gene data show CDR1 as SGHRS and CDR2 as YFSETQ. The ends were cut back, 8 bases at V and 4 bases at J, with 11 bases in the middle. The CDR3 length is 12 residues. CDR3 region: CASTGAADTQYF. CDR3 coding DNA: TGCGCCAGTACTGGGGCGGCAGATACGCAGTATTTT.

This clonotype has more than one count but fewer than ten. The chain is built from TRBV4-2 and TRBJ2-4, with 10 bases fitting TRBD2. The DNA matches TRBJ2-7 better at its end, which makes the J call doubtful. CDR1 is LGHNA, CDR2 YNFKEQ, per germline. The CDR3 is 17 residues long. The DNA of the CDR3 is TGTGCCAGCAGCCTTCAATCTAGCGGGAGACTTCCCGCCGAGCAGTACTTC. Encoded protein: CASSLQSSGRLPAEQYF.

This clonotype was observed a few times. CDR3 sequence reads: CASKSDTDTQYF. As DNA, the CDR3 is TGTGCCAGCAAGAGCGACACAGATACGCAGTATTTT. The V gene is TRBV6-5, the J gene TRBJ2-3, with no clear D. The CDR3 sequence is 12 residues long. CDR1 MNHEY and CDR2 SVGAGI come from the germline V gene. V lost 7 bases, J lost 2 bases, and 7 bases lay in between.

The CDR3 region is CASSLEKLAGVLGELFF. The CDR3 region has the DNA TGTGCCAGCAGCTTGGAAAAGCTAGCGGGAGTCCTCGGGGAGCTGTTTTTT. This chain links TRBV5-5 with TRBJ2-2, with 10 nucleotides matching TRBD2. CDR3 length equals 17 residues. With V trimmed by 0 bases and J by 7 bases, 9 bases remained unmatched. CDR1 is SGHKS, CDR2 YYEKEE, per germline (reference sequence).

This clonotype was found a few times. This chain joins TRBV4-1 and TRBJ2-1; TRBD1 aligns across 9 bases. Germline CDR1 and CDR2: MGHRA and YSYEKL. Trimming took 0 bases from V and 8 from J; bases not matched to a gene: 8. CDR3 size: 16 residues. CDR3 sequence reads: CASSQERQGGVDEQFF. In nucleotides, the CDR3 is TGCGCCAGCAGCCAAGAACGACAGGGGGGGGTCGATGAGCAGTTCTTC.